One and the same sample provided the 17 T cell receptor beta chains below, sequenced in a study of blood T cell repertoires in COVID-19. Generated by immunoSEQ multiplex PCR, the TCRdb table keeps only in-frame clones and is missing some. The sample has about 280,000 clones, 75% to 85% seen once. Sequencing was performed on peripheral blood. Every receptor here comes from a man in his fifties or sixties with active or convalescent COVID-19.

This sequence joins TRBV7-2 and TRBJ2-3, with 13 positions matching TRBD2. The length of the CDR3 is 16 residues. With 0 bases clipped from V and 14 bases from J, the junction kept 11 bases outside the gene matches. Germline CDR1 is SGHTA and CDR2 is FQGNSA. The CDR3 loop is CASSLAATWTSGSVYF. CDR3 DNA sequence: TGTGCCAGCAGCTTAGCAGCTACTTGGACTAGCGGGAGCGTGTATTTT.

CDR3 in DNA: TGCGCCAGCAGCTATGGGACTAGCGGGGTAGAGACCCAGTACTTC. Protein sequence: CASSYGTSGVETQYF. The chain links TRBV5-1 to TRBJ2-5, with 13 bases aligning to TRBD2. This CDR3 has 15 residues. Germline loops: CDR1 SGHRS, CDR2 YFSETQ. The trim removed 3 bases at V and 4 bases at J, leaving 3 bases unmatched.

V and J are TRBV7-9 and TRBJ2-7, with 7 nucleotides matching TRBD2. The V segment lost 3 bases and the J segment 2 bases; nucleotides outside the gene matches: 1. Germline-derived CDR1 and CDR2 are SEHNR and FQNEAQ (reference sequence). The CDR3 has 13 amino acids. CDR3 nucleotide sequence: TGTGCCAGCAGCTTCGGACTAGCCTACGAGCAGTACTTC. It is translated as CASSFGLAYEQYF. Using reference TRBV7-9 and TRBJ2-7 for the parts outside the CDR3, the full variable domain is DTGVSQNPRHKITKRGQNVTFRCDPISEHNRLYWYRQTLGQGPEFLTYFQNEAQLEKSRLLSDRFSAERPKGSFSTLEIQRTEQGDSAMYLCASSFGLAYEQYFGPGTRLTVT.

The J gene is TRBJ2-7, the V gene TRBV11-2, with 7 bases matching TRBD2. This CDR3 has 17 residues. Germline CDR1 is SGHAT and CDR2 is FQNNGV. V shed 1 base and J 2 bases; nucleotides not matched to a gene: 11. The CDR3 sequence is CASSLGYGTRGAYEQYF. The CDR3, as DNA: TGTGCCAGCAGCTTAGGGTATGGGACCCGGGGGGCCTACGAGCAGTACTTC.

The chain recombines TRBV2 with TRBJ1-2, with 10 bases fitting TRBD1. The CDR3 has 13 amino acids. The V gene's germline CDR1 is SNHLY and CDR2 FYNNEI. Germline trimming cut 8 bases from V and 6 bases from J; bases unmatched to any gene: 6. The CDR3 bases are TGTGCCAGCTGCAGACAGGGGGCCGATGGCTACACCTTC. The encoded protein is CASCRQGADGYTF.

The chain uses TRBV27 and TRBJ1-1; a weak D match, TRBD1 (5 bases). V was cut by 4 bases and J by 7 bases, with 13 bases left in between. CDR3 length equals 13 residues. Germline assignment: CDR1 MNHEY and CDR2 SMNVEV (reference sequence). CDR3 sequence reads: CASSSFDSDEAFF. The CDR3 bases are TGTGCCAGCAGTTCGTTCGACAGCGATGAAGCTTTCTTT.

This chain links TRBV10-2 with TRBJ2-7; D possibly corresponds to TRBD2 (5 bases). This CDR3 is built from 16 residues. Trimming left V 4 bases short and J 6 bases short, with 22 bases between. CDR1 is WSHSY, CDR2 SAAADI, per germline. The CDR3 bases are TGCGCCAGCAGTGGACCGGCCGGAAGGGAGCTGCGCGAGCAGTACTTC. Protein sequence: CASSGPAGRELREQYF.

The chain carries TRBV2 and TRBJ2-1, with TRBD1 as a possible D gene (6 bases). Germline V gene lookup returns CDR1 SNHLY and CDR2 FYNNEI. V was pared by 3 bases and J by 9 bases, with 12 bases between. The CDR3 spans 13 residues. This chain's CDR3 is CASSDPRGVEQFF. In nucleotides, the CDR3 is TGTGCCAGCAGTGACCCCAGGGGCGTTGAGCAGTTCTTC. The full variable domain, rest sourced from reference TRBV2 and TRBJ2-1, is EPEVTQTPSHQVTQMGQEVILRCVPISNHLYFYWYRQILGQKVEFLVSFYNNEISEKSEIFDDQFSVERPDGSNFTLKIRSTKLEDSAMYFCASSDPRGVEQFFGPGTRLTVL.

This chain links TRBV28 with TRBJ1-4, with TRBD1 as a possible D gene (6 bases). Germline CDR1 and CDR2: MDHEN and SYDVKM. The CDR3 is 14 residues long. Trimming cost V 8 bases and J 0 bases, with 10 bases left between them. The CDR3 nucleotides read TGTGCCAGCTTTGACAGGACAACTAATGAAAAACTGTTTTTT. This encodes CASFDRTTNEKLFF.

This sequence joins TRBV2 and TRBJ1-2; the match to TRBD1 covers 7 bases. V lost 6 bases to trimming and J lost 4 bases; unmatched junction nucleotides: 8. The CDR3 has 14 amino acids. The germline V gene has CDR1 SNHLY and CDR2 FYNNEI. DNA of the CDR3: TGTGCCAGCAGCGCCCAGGGGGGCGGCTATGGCTACACCTTC. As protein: CASSAQGGGYGYTF. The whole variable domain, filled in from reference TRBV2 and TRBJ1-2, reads EPEVTQTPSHQVTQMGQEVILRCVPISNHLYFYWYRQILGQKVEFLVSFYNNEISEKSEIFDDQFSVERPDGSNFTLKIRSTKLEDSAMYFCASSAQGGGYGYTFGSGTRLTVV.

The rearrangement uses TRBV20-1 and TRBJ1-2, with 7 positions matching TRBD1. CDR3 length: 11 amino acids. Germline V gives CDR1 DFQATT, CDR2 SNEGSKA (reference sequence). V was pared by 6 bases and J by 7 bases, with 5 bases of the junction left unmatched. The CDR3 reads CSARQGSGYTF. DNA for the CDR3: TGCAGTGCGAGACAGGGTTCTGGCTACACCTTC.

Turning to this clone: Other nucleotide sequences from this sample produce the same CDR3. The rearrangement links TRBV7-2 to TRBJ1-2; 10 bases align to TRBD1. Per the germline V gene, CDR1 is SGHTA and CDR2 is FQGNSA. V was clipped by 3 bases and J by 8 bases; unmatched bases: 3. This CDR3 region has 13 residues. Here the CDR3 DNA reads TGTGCCAGCAGCTTGGACAGGGGGAGGGGCTACACCTTC. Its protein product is CASSLDRGRGYTF.

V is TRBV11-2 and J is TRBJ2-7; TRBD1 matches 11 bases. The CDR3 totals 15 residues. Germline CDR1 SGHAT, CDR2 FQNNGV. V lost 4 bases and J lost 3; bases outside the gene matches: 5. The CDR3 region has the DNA TGTGCCAGCAGCTCCTTCGGGACAGGGGGCTACGAGCAGTACTTC. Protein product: CASSSFGTGGYEQYF. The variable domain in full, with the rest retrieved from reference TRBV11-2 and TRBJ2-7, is EAGVAQSPRYKIIEKRQSVAFWCNPISGHATLYWYQQILGQGPKLLIQFQNNGVVDDSQLPKDRFSAERLKGVDSTLKIQPAKLEDSAVYLCASSSFGTGGYEQYFGPGTRLTVT.

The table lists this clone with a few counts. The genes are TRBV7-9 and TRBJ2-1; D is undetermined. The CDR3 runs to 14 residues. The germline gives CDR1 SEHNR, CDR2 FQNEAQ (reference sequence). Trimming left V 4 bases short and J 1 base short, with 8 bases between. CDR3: CASSSQVSYNEQFF. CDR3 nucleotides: TGTGCCAGCAGCTCTCAGGTTTCCTACAATGAGCAGTTCTTC.

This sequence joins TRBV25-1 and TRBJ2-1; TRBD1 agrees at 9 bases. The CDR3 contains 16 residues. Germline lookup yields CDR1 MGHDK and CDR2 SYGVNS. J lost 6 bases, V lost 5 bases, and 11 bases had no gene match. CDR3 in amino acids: CASSFRGQGAGNEQFF. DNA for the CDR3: TGTGCCAGCAGTTTTAGGGGACAGGGTGCGGGCAATGAGCAGTTCTTC. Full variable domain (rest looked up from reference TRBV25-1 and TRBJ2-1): EADIYQTPRYLVIGTGKKITLECSQTMGHDKMYWYQQDPGMELHLIHYSYGVNSTEKGDLSSESTVSRIRTEHFPLTLESARPSHTSQYLCASSFRGQGAGNEQFFGPGTRLTVL.

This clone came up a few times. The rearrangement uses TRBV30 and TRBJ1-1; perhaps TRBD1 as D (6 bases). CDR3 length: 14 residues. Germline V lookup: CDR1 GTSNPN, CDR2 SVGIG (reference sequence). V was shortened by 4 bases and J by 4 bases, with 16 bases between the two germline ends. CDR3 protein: CAWNFLGAGTEAFF. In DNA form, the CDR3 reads TGTGCCTGGAATTTCCTGGGGGCGGGCACTGAAGCTTTCTTT. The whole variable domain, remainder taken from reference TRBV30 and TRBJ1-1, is SQTIHQWPATLVQPVGSPLSLECTVEGTSNPNLYWYRQAAGRGLQLLFYSVGIGQISSEVPQNLSASRPQDRQFILSSKKLLLSDSGFYLCAWNFLGAGTEAFFGQGTRLTVV.

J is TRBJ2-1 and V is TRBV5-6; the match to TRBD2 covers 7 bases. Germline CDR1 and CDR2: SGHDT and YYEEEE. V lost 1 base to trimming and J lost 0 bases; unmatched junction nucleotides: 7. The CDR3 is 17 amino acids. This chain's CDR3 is CASSLIVAGLSYNEQFF. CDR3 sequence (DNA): TGTGCCAGCAGCTTGATTGTAGCGGGCCTCTCCTACAATGAGCAGTTCTTC.